Sequencing of this T cell receptor beta chain was carried out in a study of cytomegalovirus exposure and HLA in healthy donors. A multiplex PCR was run with 60 Vbeta primers and 13 Jbeta primers. The data were produced by immunoSEQ multiplex PCR, yet TCRdb's version contains in-frame clones alone and is incomplete. The repertoire holds roughly 170,000 clones, about four fifths seen once, with around 7% in the top ten. The count of this clone is one. CDR1 is SGHNT and CDR2 is YENEEA in the germline V gene. The CDR3 has 12 residues. The V end was cut by 3 bases, the J end by 3 bases, with 6 bases between.

V and J are TRBV11-3 and TRBJ2-7, with D unclear. The sequenced sample was PBMCs. The TCR originated in a man aged 25 to 40 in good health and CMV-seropositive. CDR3 region: CASSFGIYEQYF. DNA for the CDR3: TGTGCCAGCAGCTTCGGTATCTACGAGCAGTACTTC.